The 28 T cell receptor beta chains below were found in one sample sequenced in a study of CD8 T cells in ankylosing spondylitis. TCRdb processed the 5' RACE reads anew with MiXCR; each CDR3 protein has one entry. Found here are about 100,000 distinct CDR3 sequences, under 30% of them singletons; the top ten hold approximately 13%. The specimen was synovial fluid, either unsorted or a sorted T cell fraction (not recorded which). The receptors originated from a male donor with ankylosing spondylitis.

CDR3 nucleotide sequence: TGCAGTGCTACGGGGACTAGTGCCAATGAGCAGTTCTTC. Amino acids: CSATGTSANEQFF. V is TRBV20-1 and J is TRBJ2-1; 8 nucleotides agree with TRBD2. Germline-derived CDR1 and CDR2 are DFQATT and SNEGSKA (reference sequence). Unmatched junction bases numbered 5, after V lost 4 bases and J lost 6 bases. The CDR3 covers 13 residues.

The rearrangement uses TRBV12-3 or TRBV12-4 and TRBJ2-1; either TRBD1 or TRBD2 may fit D (6 bases each). This CDR3 region has 12 residues. Trimming cost V 2 bases and J 13 bases, with 12 bases left between them. For the CDR3, the DNA is TGTGCCAGCAGTTTAAAGGGGGGTGGTCAGTTCTTC. This sequence encodes CASSLKGGGQFF.

The V and J genes are TRBV4-2 and TRBJ2-3; tentatively, D is TRBD2 (5 bases). CDR1 is LGHNA, CDR2 YNFKEQ, per germline. Trimming removed 0 bases at V and 7 bases at J, with 14 bases between. This CDR3 has 15 residues. The chain's CDR3 is CASSQERLAGNTQYF. CDR3 in DNA: TGTGCCAGCAGCCAAGAAAGGCTAGCCGGGAATACGCAGTATTTT.

This clonotype was observed a few times. CDR3 in amino acids: CASTLGERESNEQFF. The CDR3 nucleotides read TGTGCCAGCACCCTCGGGGAGCGGGAGAGCAATGAGCAGTTCTTC. The rearrangement joins TRBV12-3 or TRBV12-4 to TRBJ2-1; TRBD2 matches at 8 bases. The V gene end was trimmed by 7 bases and the J gene end by 6 bases; junction bases not matched to a gene: 11. The CDR3 extends over 15 amino acids.

The chain uses TRBV7-7 and TRBJ1-6; D gene ambiguous. Germline CDR1 is SSHAT and CDR2 is FNYEAQ (reference sequence). Trimming took 2 bases from V and 7 from J, leaving 6 bases between them. This CDR3 spans 13 amino acids. In DNA form, the CDR3 reads TGTGCCAGCAGCTTATCCTCCAATTCACCCCTCCACTTT. Protein product: CASSLSSNSPLHF.

The chain combines TRBV4-2 with TRBJ2-3; TRBD2 is a possible D gene (6 bases). The V gene's germline CDR1 is LGHNA and CDR2 YNFKEQ. Trimming removed 8 bases from V and 2 bases from J, with 20 bases in between. The CDR3 length is 16 residues. The CDR3 DNA reads TGTGCCAGCCAGACCATGGTCGGGAGCACCACAGATACGCAGTATTTT. It specifies CASQTMVGSTTDTQYF.

The V call is TRBV18, the J call TRBJ1-2; D call uncertain. The ends were cut back, 3 bases at V and 0 bases at J, with 17 bases in the middle. The V gene's germline CDR1 is KGHSH and CDR2 LQKENI. This CDR3 is built from 17 residues. This chain's CDR3 is CASSPTRALKANYGYTF. In DNA form, the CDR3 reads TGTGCCAGCTCACCCACGAGGGCGTTAAAAGCTAACTATGGCTACACCTTC.

The chain uses TRBV30 and TRBJ2-1; D gene ambiguous. The CDR3 covers 12 residues. The germline V gene has CDR1 GTSNPN and CDR2 SVGIG (reference sequence). V gave up 4 bases and J gave up 15 bases, with 19 bases separating them. CDR3 sequence (DNA): TGTGCCTGGACGCTCGCGCTAGACGAACTGTTCTTC. Its protein product is CAWTLALDELFF.

This clonotype appeared a few times. The V call is TRBV7-9, the J call TRBJ2-7; D possibly corresponds to TRBD1 (6 bases). The CDR3 loop spans 14 amino acids. Looked up from germline, CDR1 is SEHNR and CDR2 is FQNEAQ (reference sequence). V was pared by 5 bases and J by 7 bases, with 18 bases between. In nucleotides, the CDR3 is TGTGCCAGCAGCCCTGACAGGCGACAAGGGGAGCAGTACGTC. Residues: CASSPDRRQGEQYV.

The chain combines TRBV11-3 with TRBJ1-2, with D maybe TRBD1 (6 bases). With 4 bases removed from V and 2 bases from J, the gap between germline ends came to 17 bases. CDR1 SGHNT and CDR2 YENEEA come from the germline V gene. The CDR3 is 16 amino acids. CDR3 in DNA: TGTGCCAGCAGCTCACCTCATCCCAGGGGAAACTATGGCTACACCTTC. Translating it yields CASSSPHPRGNYGYTF.

The gene calls are TRBV20-1 and TRBJ1-1; the match to TRBD1 covers 10 bases. Germline loops: CDR1 DFQATT, CDR2 SNEGSKA (reference sequence). The CDR3 totals 15 residues. With 5 bases clipped from V and 1 base from J, the junction kept 7 bases outside the gene matches. CDR3 protein: CSAPPRDRGNTEAFF. CDR3 sequence (DNA): TGCAGTGCTCCACCCCGGGACAGGGGGAACACTGAAGCTTTCTTT.

Only a few counts were recorded for this clonotype. The chain links TRBV11-2 to TRBJ2-1, with D maybe TRBD2 (6 bases). Per the germline V gene, CDR1 is SGHAT and CDR2 is FQNNGV. The V gene lost 5 bases and the J gene lost 10 bases, with 21 bases spanning the gap. The CDR3 sequence is 15 residues long. The CDR3 DNA reads as TGTGCCAGCAGCAGTGCGGGGCTAGCCTCAGGGGAGCAGTTCTTC. Its translation: CASSSAGLASGEQFF.

The chain combines TRBV29-1 with TRBJ1-1; tentative D call: TRBD1 (5 bases). V lost 8 bases to trimming and J lost 1 base, with 17 bases between them. The CDR3 sequence is 14 residues long. Looked up from germline, CDR1 is SQVTM and CDR2 is ANQGSEA. In DNA form, the CDR3 reads TGCAGCACTGGAGGGGCTGGTGGGAACACTGAAGCTTTCTTT. Protein product: CSTGGAGGNTEAFF.

This clonotype was counted only a few times. The chain links TRBV15 to TRBJ2-1; D gene unclear. Per germline, CDR1 LNHNV and CDR2 YYDKDF (reference sequence). The CDR3 is 14 amino acids. The germline V and J ends were trimmed by 6 bases and 0 bases, with 9 bases remaining between them. CDR3 residues: CATREVSSYNEQFF. CDR3 DNA sequence: TGTGCCACCAGAGAGGTCAGCTCCTACAATGAGCAGTTCTTC.

This clonotype has only a few counts. This chain joins TRBV19 and TRBJ1-1; weak D call: TRBD1 (6 bases). The CDR3 sequence is 14 residues long. V lost 6 bases, J lost 1 base, and 12 bases lay in between. In germline, CDR1 is LNHDA, CDR2 SQIVND (reference sequence). The CDR3, as DNA: TGTGCCAGTAGCTTCGGGGGCTGGAACACTGAAGCTTTCTTT. It yields the protein CASSFGGWNTEAFF. Filled out from reference TRBV19 and TRBJ1-1, the complete variable domain reads DGGITQSPKYLFRKEGQNVTLSCEQNLNHDAMYWYRQDPGQGLRLIYYSQIVNDFQKGDIAEGYSVSREKKESFPLTVTSAQKNPTAFYLCASSFGGWNTEAFFGQGTRLTVV.

This clonotype is a singleton in its sample. Because the CDR3 is missing its conserved closing phenylalanine or tryptophan, this is likely a read error. The gene calls are TRBV9 and TRBJ2-2; 12 bases map to TRBD2. J was trimmed by 6 bases and V by 5 bases; bases with no gene match: 2. Germline values: CDR1 SGDLS, CDR2 YYNGEE. The CDR3 is made up of 14 amino acids. The CDR3 spells CASRTSGSSGELFS. CDR3 coding DNA: TGTGCCAGCAGGACTAGCGGGAGTTCCGGGGAGCTGTTTTCT.

The V gene is TRBV7-2, the J gene TRBJ2-3; a possible D gene is TRBD2 (5 bases). Germline assignment: CDR1 SGHTA and CDR2 FQGNSA. CDR3 size: 14 residues. V lost 3 bases and J lost 5, with 12 bases in between. This chain's CDR3 is CASSFPRRGDTQYF. The CDR3 DNA is TGTGCCAGCAGCTTTCCACGACGGGGAGATACGCAGTATTTT.

The chain uses TRBV5-1 and TRBJ2-1; no clear D. Per the germline V gene, CDR1 is SGHRS and CDR2 is YFSETQ. The CDR3 is made up of 13 amino acids. The V gene lost 7 bases and the J gene lost 8 bases, with 16 bases spanning the gap. The CDR3 DNA sequence: TGCGCCAGCTCAGAGTCCCCAGGCTATGAGCAGTTCTTC. Translating it yields CASSESPGYEQFF. The full variable domain, in which reference TRBV5-1 and TRBJ2-1 provide the parts outside the CDR3, is KAGVTQTPRYLIKTRGQQVTLSCSPISGHRSVSWYQQTPGQGLQFLFEYFSETQRNKGNFPGRFSGRQFSNSRSEMNVSTLELGDSALYLCASSESPGYEQFFGPGTRLTVL.

The chain has TRBV7-2 and TRBJ2-3, with 9 bases lining up with TRBD1. Trimming at V came to 5 bases and at J to 6 bases, leaving 6 bases not matched to a gene. Germline CDR1 SGHTA, CDR2 FQGNSA. There are 14 residues in the CDR3. DNA for the CDR3: TGTGCCAGCAGCAATTTAGGGACAGGGGATACGCAGTATTTT. Translating gives CASSNLGTGDTQYF. Filled out from reference TRBV7-2 and TRBJ2-3, the complete variable domain reads GAGVSQSPSNKVTEKGKDVELRCDPISGHTALYWYRQSLGQGLEFLIYFQGNSAPDKSGLPSDRFSAERTGGSVSTLTIQRTQQEDSAVYLCASSNLGTGDTQYFGPGTRLTVL.

The V call is TRBV20-1, the J call TRBJ2-3; D call uncertain. There are 14 residues in the CDR3. Germline values: CDR1 DFQATT, CDR2 SNEGSKA (reference sequence). V dropped 2 bases and J dropped 1 base, with 10 bases sitting between them. Here the CDR3 reads CSARTVWRTDTQYF. The CDR3 region has the DNA TGCAGTGCTAGAACCGTCTGGCGCACAGATACGCAGTATTTT.

This clonotype has just a few counts. The V gene is TRBV12-3 or TRBV12-4, the J gene TRBJ2-7, with D possibly TRBD1 on 5 matching bases. Trimming removed 5 bases from V and 3 bases from J, with 17 bases in between. The CDR3 has 15 residues. The CDR3 DNA is TGTGCCAGCAGTGCCGACAGCCATGCCAGCTACGAGCAGTACTTC. Protein sequence: CASSADSHASYEQYF.

The sample holds one count of this clonotype. V and J are TRBV6-1 and TRBJ2-7; 7 bases agree with TRBD2. The germline CDR1 and CDR2 sequences are MNHNS and SASEGT. V shed 6 bases and J 5 bases; nucleotides not matched to a gene: 7. The CDR3 sequence is 13 residues long. CDR3 loop: CASSAGDWDEQYV. DNA for the CDR3: TGTGCCAGCAGCGCGGGAGATTGGGACGAGCAGTACGTC.

The rearrangement uses TRBV3-1 and TRBJ2-1; tentative D call: TRBD1 (5 bases). The length of the CDR3 is 18 residues. Trimming took off 0 bases at V and 8 bases at J, with 23 bases between the two ends. The germline V gene encodes CDR1 LGHDT and CDR2 YNNKEL (reference sequence). The CDR3 sequence: CASSQDIIGVPPEDEQFF. The CDR3 coding sequence is TGTGCCAGCAGCCAAGATATAATAGGGGTACCACCCGAGGATGAGCAGTTCTTC.

V usage is TRBV27 and J usage is TRBJ2-7; the D gene is possibly TRBD1 (5 bases). V was cut by 5 bases and J by 4 bases, with 21 bases left in between. Germline CDR1 is MNHEY and CDR2 is SMNVEV (reference sequence). This CDR3 comprises 16 residues. The DNA of the CDR3 is TGTGCCAGCAGTGCAGGGCATCCCCCCTCTATGTACGAGCAGTACGTC. Its translation: CASSAGHPPSMYEQYV.

The chain combines TRBV20-1 with TRBJ2-3; 8 bases align to TRBD1. V trimming: 4 bases; J trimming: 4 bases; junction bases outside the gene matches: 13. This CDR3 contains 16 residues. Germline-derived CDR1 and CDR2 are DFQATT and SNEGSKA (reference sequence). The CDR3 bases are TGCAGTGCTAAAAACCGGGACAGGCCCAGCGCAGATACGCAGTATTTT. This sequence encodes CSAKNRDRPSADTQYF.

The chain links TRBV7-9 to TRBJ1-1, with 8 positions matching TRBD1. The trim removed 0 bases at V and 4 bases at J, leaving 7 bases unmatched. There are 16 residues in the CDR3. Looked up from germline, CDR1 is SEHNR and CDR2 is FQNEAQ (reference sequence). The CDR3 DNA follows: TGTGCCAGCAGCTTAGCGCCAGGGGGCCGAGGCACTGAAGCTTTCTTT. Its translation: CASSLAPGGRGTEAFF.

Of note for this clonotype: An end of the junction does not agree with germline; a read error may underlie this. The chain couples TRBV10-2 to TRBJ2-1; TRBD2 agrees at 11 bases. This CDR3 has 12 amino acids. Germline loops: CDR1 WSHSY, CDR2 SAAADI. This CDR3 is CASSELLAGALF. In nucleotides, the CDR3 is TGCGCCAGCAGTGAGTTACTAGCGGGAGCACTCTTC.

This chain links TRBV20-1 with TRBJ2-7, with 10 bases matching TRBD2. V dropped 3 bases and J dropped 0; count of bases not matched to a gene: 8. There are 16 residues in the CDR3. Germline CDR1 and CDR2: DFQATT and SNEGSKA (reference sequence). The CDR3 DNA sequence: TGCAGTGCTAGGGTGTGGACTAGCGGCAGCTCCTACGAGCAGTACTTC. Translation: CSARVWTSGSSYEQYF.